The sequence of this TCR beta chain was determined in a study of CXCR3-negative and CXCR3-positive naive CD8 T cells. General study findings and limits: More hydrophobic TRB CDR3s occurred in CXCR3-positive than in CXCR3-negative naive cells.

The authors prepared UMI-labeled TRB cDNA libraries by 5' RACE. TCRdb reprocessed the 5' RACE reads; each CDR3 protein has one entry and no DNA is given. The repertoire shows approximately 88,000 distinct CDR3 sequences; the top ten hold around 1.7%. A word on this clonotype: Antigen: not known.

CDR3 length equals 13 residues. Germline loops: CDR1 DFQATT, CDR2 SNEGSKA (reference sequence). Triplicate sorts of 300,000 cells per CD8+ subset. CD45RO-CCR7+CD27+CD95- expression identified naive CD8+ T cells. The chain joins TRBV20-1 to TRBJ1-1; as DNA is missing, the TRBD1 call by TCRdb cannot be tested. The clonotype originates from a human donor in good health. Some clones in this sample may be carry-over from other donors' samples. The sequenced sample was naive CXCR3- CD8+ T cells from blood. The subset is: CD45RO-CCR7+CD27+CD95- naive CD8+ T cells lacking CXCR3 (TNR3-). The chain's CDR3 is CSASVGGSAEAFF.